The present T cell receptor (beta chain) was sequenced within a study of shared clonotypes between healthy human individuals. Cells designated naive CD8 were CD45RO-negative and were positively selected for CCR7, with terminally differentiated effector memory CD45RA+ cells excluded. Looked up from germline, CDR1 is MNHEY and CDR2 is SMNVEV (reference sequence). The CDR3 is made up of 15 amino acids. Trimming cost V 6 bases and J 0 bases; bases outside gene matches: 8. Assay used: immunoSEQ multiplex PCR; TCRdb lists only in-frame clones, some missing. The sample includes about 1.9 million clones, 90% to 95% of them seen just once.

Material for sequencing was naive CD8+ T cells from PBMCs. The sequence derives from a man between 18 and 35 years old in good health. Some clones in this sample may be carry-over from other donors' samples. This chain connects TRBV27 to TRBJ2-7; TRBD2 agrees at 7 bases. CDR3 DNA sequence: TGTGCCAGCAGGGTGACTAGCTCTAGCTCCTACGAGCAGTACTTC. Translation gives CASRVTSSSSYEQYF.